The T cell receptor beta chain described here comes from a study of beta chain features in type 1 diabetes. Study-wide findings and caveats: A pattern of fewer insertions and more deletions at VDJ junctions was seen in type 1 diabetes patients. Any PCR bias toward short templates would affect both groups alike.

For this clone: What it recognizes is unknown.

Germline CDR1 SGHTA, CDR2 FQGNSA. The CDR3 is 16 residues long. Trimming took 4 bases from V and 5 from J; bases not matched to a gene: 10. Investigators reverse transcribed all isolated RNA, so they sequenced expressed TCRB transcripts. The table came from immunoSEQ multiplex PCR; TCRdb's copy has only in-frame clones and leaves some out. The table has 970,000 or so clones, roughly 17% seen once. Sorting of CD4+ naive, central memory, regulatory and stem cell-like memory cells was performed via CD45RO/CCR7/CD25/CD127/CD95/CD27. The TCR comes from a young woman in good health. The chain couples TRBV7-2 to TRBJ1-4; 7 nucleotides match TRBD1. Sequencing was performed on naive CD4+ T cells from blood. The CDR3 bases are TGTGCCAGCAGCTACCGAGCGACAGGGTCGAATGAAAAACTGTTTTTT. Translated, it gives CASSYRATGSNEKLFF.